This TCR beta chain was profiled in a study of shared clonotypes between healthy human individuals. Study-level points and caveats: It was observed that roughly 5.1% of naive CD4 clonotypes were shared across a few donors. Rarefaction curves obtained for sorted subsets showed sequencing incomplete despite large depth.

About this clone itself: The antigen is unknown. This same CDR3 is encoded by further DNA sequences in the sample.

The CDR3 is made up of 11 amino acids. Trimming took 3 bases from V and 1 from J, leaving 1 base between them. Germline V lookup: CDR1 MNHNS, CDR2 SASEGT. It was CD45RO-negative cells, positively selected for CCR7, that made up naive CD8 cells, with terminally differentiated effector memory CD45RA+ cells excluded. The repertoire was sequenced with immunoSEQ multiplex PCR; TCRdb's copy has only in-frame clones and lacks some. The sample lists about 2 million clones; about 94% were seen once. The clonotype originates from a man younger than 30 in good health. V usage is TRBV6-1 and J usage is TRBJ2-7; D is unclear. Material: naive CD8+ T cells sorted from blood. This CDR3 is CASSESYEQYF. CDR3 coding DNA: TGTGCCAGCAGTGAGTCCTACGAGCAGTACTTC.